These T cell receptor beta chains were read from a single sample in a study of shared clonotypes between healthy human individuals. TCRdb's table, derived via immunoSEQ multiplex PCR, lists solely in-frame clones and lacks some. Seen here are about 1 million clones, about 75% observed once, and the top ten hold 1.2% to 1.5%. The sample comprised memory CD4+ T cells sorted from blood. Every receptor here comes from a man between 18 and 29 years old in good health. CDR3s include the opening cysteine and the closing phenylalanine or tryptophan. A D gene is named only where the DNA matches it firmly. Clone size is shown for a subset of rows, as once, few, many or a class of expanded clone.

J | V | D | size | DNA | CDR3
TRBJ1-5 | TRBV30 | TRBD1 | few | TGTGCCTGGAAACAGGGGGCGAGCAATCAGCCCCAGCATTTT | CAWKQGASNQPQHF
TRBJ2-1 | TRBV10-3 | NA | few | TGTGCCATAGCGGGCCCTACAAACAATGAGCAGTTCTTC | CAIAGPTNNEQFF
TRBJ2-7 | TRBV4-1 | TRBD2 | NA | TGCGCCAGCAGCCAGCCCGGGAGGACAAGCTACGAGCAGTACTTC | CASSQPGRTSYEQYF
TRBJ1-6 | TRBV6-1 | NA | NA | TGTGCCAGCGATAACGGAGATCGACCCCTCCACTTT | CASDNGDRPLHF
TRBJ1-4 | TRBV18 | NA | NA | TGTGCCAGCTCACCATCGAGGGAAAAACTGTTTTTT | CASSPSREKLFF
TRBJ2-7 | TRBV6-6 | TRBD2 | NA | TGTGCCAGCAGTCCGGGACTAGCGGGGGCCTACGAGCAGTACTTC | CASSPGLAGAYEQYF
TRBJ2-1 | TRBV6-4 | TRBD1 | NA | TGTGCCAGCAGTGACTCAGGGGGCTCGTTATTGTACAATGAGCAGTTCTTC | CASSDSGGSLLYNEQFF
TRBJ1-6 | TRBV2 | NA | NA | TGTGCCAGCAGTGGCAGCAAGGCAGGCCTCATCTACTTT | CASSGSKAGLIYF
TRBJ1-4 | TRBV6-1 | NA | NA | TGTGCCAGCAGTGAAATTAGGGGTTCCGGCGAAAAACTGTTTTTT | CASSEIRGSGEKLFF
TRBJ1-4 | TRBV23-1 | NA | NA | TGCGCCAGCAGTCAAATCCTATTGGGCAGGGAACTGTTTTTT | CASSQILLGRELFF
TRBJ2-2 | TRBV5-8 | NA | NA | TGTGCCAGCAATCAATTGGGAGGGAACACCGGGGAGCTGTTTTTT | CASNQLGGNTGELFF
TRBJ2-1 | TRBV7-9 | TRBD2 | NA | TGTGCCAGCAGCTTTCAAGTTAGCGGGGGGTACAATGAGCAGTTCTTC | CASSFQVSGGYNEQFF
TRBJ2-2 | TRBV5-1 | TRBD1 | NA | TGCGCCAGCAGCATCGGGACAGCGAACACCGGGGAGCTGTTTTTT | CASSIGTANTGELFF
TRBJ2-7 | TRBV25-1 | TRBD2 | NA | TGTGCCAGCAGTGAATGGGTTAGCGGGATCTACGAGCAGTACTTC | CASSEWVSGIYEQYF
TRBJ2-1 | TRBV30 | NA | NA | TGTGCCTGGAGTGTAGTTTCGGGGGGCCTGCGGAATGAGCAGTTCTTC | CAWSVVSGGLRNEQFF
TRBJ1-6 | TRBV5-4 | NA | NA | TGTGCCAGCAGCTTAGAAGGCGGCAATTCACCCCTCCACTTT | CASSLEGGNSPLHF
TRBJ2-5 | TRBV7-3 | NA | NA | TGTGCCAGCAGCTCCGCGGAGGGACACCCTCAAGAGACCCAGTACTTC | CASSSAEGHPQETQYF
TRBJ1-5 | TRBV2 | NA | NA | TGTGCCAGCAGTGATAGCGGAATGAGGCCCCAGCATTTT | CASSDSGMRPQHF
TRBJ1-3 | TRBV6-5 | NA | NA | TGTGCCAGCAGAAGGCCCACTGGAAACACCATATATTTT | CASRRPTGNTIYF
TRBJ1-3 | TRBV7-9 | TRBD1 | NA | TGTGCCAGCAGCGAGACAGGGAACGCTGGAAACACCATATATTTT | CASSETGNAGNTIYF
TRBJ2-3 | TRBV11-3 | NA | NA | TGTGCCAGCAGCTTAGGCCAGCTAATGGGAGATACGCAGTATTTT | CASSLGQLMGDTQYF
TRBJ1-1 | TRBV11-2 | NA | NA | TGTGCCAGCAGCCGGCAGGGGACCAACACTGAAGCTTTCTTT | CASSRQGTNTEAFF
TRBJ1-1 | TRBV6-5 | NA | once | TGTGCCAGCACCTCCAGGACCCCGAACACTGAAGCTTTCTTT | CASTSRTPNTEAFF
TRBJ1-1 | TRBV5-4 | NA | many | TGTGCCAGCAGCATCGACAGTACTGAAGCTTTCTTT | CASSIDSTEAFF
TRBJ2-5 | TRBV23-1 | TRBD1 | NA | TGCGCCAGCAGTAACAGGGGGATTGTCCAAGAGACCCAGTACTTC | CASSNRGIVQETQYF
TRBJ2-5 | TRBV5-4 | NA | NA | TGTGCCAGCACGGGCGGGAATAGCTTGGAGACCCAGTACTTC | CASTGGNSLETQYF
TRBJ2-1 | TRBV7-2 | TRBD1 | NA | TGTGCCAGCAGCTCGAAACAGGGGTTGGGATACAATGAGCAGTTCTTC | CASSSKQGLGYNEQFF
TRBJ1-4 | TRBV6-5 | NA | NA | TGTGCCAGCAGCCCTGGACATTTGGGCAATGAAAAACTGTTTTTT | CASSPGHLGNEKLFF
TRBJ2-2 | TRBV7-2 | NA | NA | TGTGCCAGCAGCTGGCAGGGCACCGGGGAGCTGTTTTTT | CASSWQGTGELFF
TRBJ1-5 | TRBV2 | NA | NA | TGTGCCAGCCGGCAGGGGACTAGCAATCAGCCCCAGCATTTT | CASRQGTSNQPQHF
TRBJ1-5 | TRBV6-5 | NA | NA | TGTGCCAGCAGTTACTCAGGGCGGAGCAATCAGCCCCAGCATTTT | CASSYSGRSNQPQHF
TRBJ1-6 | TRBV27 | NA | NA | TGTGCCAGCTCGGACAGCCTTAATAATTCACCCCTCCACTTT | CASSDSLNNSPLHF
TRBJ2-3 | TRBV5-4 | TRBD2 | NA | TGTGCCAGCAGCTTTAGAATTGGCGGGAGAGGCCCAGATACGCAGTATTTT | CASSFRIGGRGPDTQYF
TRBJ1-2 | TRBV7-6 | NA | NA | TGTGCCAGCAGCGTATCTCGAAAGACCTATGGCTACACCTTC | CASSVSRKTYGYTF
TRBJ2-5 | TRBV28 | NA | NA | TGTGCCAGCAGTTCCCCGGCGGGGACGAGTTTGGAGACCCAGTACTTC | CASSSPAGTSLETQYF
TRBJ1-3 | TRBV6-6 | TRBD1 | once | TGTGCCAGCAGACTGGACAGGACGGCTGGAAACACCATATATTTT | CASRLDRTAGNTIYF
TRBJ1-3 | TRBV30 | NA | few | TGTGCCTGGAAAGGGCCTAATAGGGTCTCTGGAAACACCATATATTTT | CAWKGPNRVSGNTIYF
TRBJ1-1 | TRBV19 | NA | NA | TGTGCCAGTAGTAGGAAAGGAGGCACTGAAGCTTTCTTT | CASSRKGGTEAFF
TRBJ2-3 | TRBV6-5 | NA | few | TGTGCCAGCACGCGACGGGGAAGCGTTTATACGCAGTATTTT | CASTRRGSVYTQYF
TRBJ2-3 | TRBV30 | TRBD2 | NA | TGTGCCTGGGGGACTAGCGGGGGCACAGATACGCAGTATTTT | CAWGTSGGTDTQYF
TRBJ1-1 | TRBV6-5 | NA | NA | TGTGCCAGCAGTGCGGGAACTGAAGCTTTCTTT | CASSAGTEAFF
TRBJ2-3 | TRBV5-8 | TRBD1 | NA | TGTGCCAGCAGAGACACAGGGGGCGGGAAAACAGATACGCAGTATTTT | CASRDTGGGKTDTQYF
TRBJ2-7 | TRBV29-1 | TRBD1 | NA | TGCAGCGTTAAAGTCGGGACAGGGGGGGGCTACGAGCAGTACTTC | CSVKVGTGGGYEQYF
TRBJ2-7 | TRBV19 | NA | NA | TGTGCCAGTAGGGAAACAGGGAACCACTACGAGCAGTACTTC | CASRETGNHYEQYF
TRBJ1-6 | TRBV14 | NA | NA | TGTGCCAGCCAATTCGGGAATTCACCCCTCCACTTT | CASQFGNSPLHF
TRBJ2-7 | TRBV18 | NA | NA | TGTGCCAGCTCACCCCCAGGTAGTCCCTACGAGCAGTACTTC | CASSPPGSPYEQYF
TRBJ2-3 | TRBV5-8 | NA | few | TGTGCCAGCAGCTCGACCACAGATACGCAGTATTTT | CASSSTTDTQYF
TRBJ1-1 | TRBV10-3 | TRBD1 | few | TGTGCCACCATAGGACAGGGGAACACTGAAGCTTTCTTT | CATIGQGNTEAFF
TRBJ2-3 | TRBV30 | NA | many | TGTGCCTGGGCCGGGCTAGCGAGTGGACGGTATTTT | CAWAGLASGRYF
TRBJ1-6 | TRBV18 | NA | NA | TGTGCCAGCTCACCATCCCGGCAGGGCGGGAGAGATTCACCCCTCCACTTT | CASSPSRQGGRDSPLHF
TRBJ2-5 | TRBV7-2 | NA | NA | TGTGCCAGCAGCTTTAAGGGGGTCGCCCAGTACTTC | CASSFKGVAQYF
TRBJ2-7 | TRBV5-1 | TRBD1 | NA | TGCGCCAGTAGACAGGGGGCTAACTACGAGCAGTACTTC | CASRQGANYEQYF
TRBJ1-5 | TRBV2 | TRBD1 | few | TGTGCCAGCAAACCAGGGGGTTACAATCAGCCCCAGCATTTT | CASKPGGYNQPQHF
TRBJ2-7 | TRBV5-6 | NA | NA | TGTGCCAGCAGTCGGGGTGCCTACGAGCAGTACTTC | CASSRGAYEQYF